The source of this T cell receptor (beta chain) is a study of cytomegalovirus exposure and HLA in healthy donors (dated by TCRdb to about 2017). In the study overall: An earlier analysis of under 600 of the donors reported 276 Gb of sequence data and 100 million to 130 million unique TCR beta sequences from 190 million or so T cells. About 300 gigabases of sequencing data and tens of millions of unique TCR sequences were included in an early release covering about 700 HLA-typed donors. Among the approximately 400 genotyped donors, approximately 76% belonged to the genetic ancestry cluster associated with self-reported Caucasian donors. The study aimed to test whether signatures of past pathogen exposure could be identified by cataloging public T cell receptors. The study profiled the T cell repertoires of 666 subjects by immunosequencing and related them to cytomegalovirus serostatus. Along with the approximately 600-subject first cohort, a separate validation cohort of over 90 different subjects was used. To predict cytomegalovirus infection status, the study brought together high-throughput TCR immunosequencing, statistical association of individual TCRs with disease status, and machine learning. In a later analysis, previously published TCR beta repertoires from 550 to 700 donors were re-analyzed and high-resolution HLA genotyping was added so that TCR occurrence patterns could be studied. In the later analysis, no new phenotypic data were used to find candidate immune exposures; instead, reliance was placed on TCR beta sequences and their occurrence across donors. An earlier analysis of some 500 of the donors applied high-throughput TCR beta sequencing to assess whether each TCR beta V gene segment acted as functional or pseudogenic. Alongside the repertoire data, information on donor age, sex, ethnicity and CMV serostatus was compiled. In a later genetic analysis, genome-wide SNP genotypes for about 65% of the roughly 670 donors were used, and that subset was treated as a discovery cohort. Every discovery cohort repertoire had been produced on one sequencing platform. Class I and class II HLA loci were covered by the typing at four-digit resolution. Typing coverage varied by locus: about 620-630 donors for A, B, C, DRB1 and DQB1; approximately 500 for DQA1; around 570 for DPA1; around 450 for DPB1. A handful of DR-DQ haplotypes were handled as single units for association and clustering because linkage in the cohort was strong. Among around 400 genotyped donors of the cohort, an average of roughly 230,000 unique TCR beta nucleotide sequences was sequenced per donor, of which about 20% were non-productive. Overall study results and their limits: Because the 87-base-pair reads could not distinguish some IMGT-functional V segments, including TRBV6-2 and TRBV6-3, those segments were excluded. Roughly uniform sequencing depth across donors was assumed in presence/absence analyses, although this assumption may not hold. In an earlier analysis of 587 of the donors, most TCR beta V segments appeared in productive rearrangements about 87% or about 30% of the time, broadly matching IMGT annotations. Only TCR beta chains were sequenced in this cohort, and the absence of alpha or paired-chain data limited detectable features. In a later genetic analysis, fewer N-insertions in productive TCRs were reported among donors in an Asian-associated ancestry cluster than the approximately 710-donor mean. CMV serostatus was the only immune exposure information available for the cohort. In a later analysis, the rate of TCR association differed among HLA loci, with DRB1 alleles having the most associated TCRs and HLA-C alleles having the fewest. The sequencing pipeline was judged likely to have produced a cluster of highly shared sequence variants as a technical artifact. Specific HLA alleles were associated with 15,000 to 20,000 TCR beta sequences at a false discovery rate of 0.05 in a later analysis. The study gave a list of around 170 TCR beta chains associated with cytomegalovirus. In a later analysis, several top co-occurrence clusters were reported to appear linked to parvovirus B19, influenza, CMV and Epstein-Barr virus. It was suggested by the authors that the approach could potentially be generalized to other disease states and immunological phenotypes. Strong co-occurrence of HLA alleles, especially DR and DQ, made assigning TCR associations to individual alleles difficult. Because HLA typing was unavailable for some donors at each locus, only the typed subset was used in association tests. The earlier analysis of approximately 560 of the donors excluded seventeen rarely observed V segments, including chromosome 9 orphons, because counts were too low. A further reported finding was that TCR beta sequences accurately predicted the HLA-A and HLA-B alleles for most subjects in the first cohort. In both the original and validation cohorts, the classifier was reported to diagnose cytomegalovirus status with high specificity and sensitivity. Across donors, most TCR sequences were observed very rarely, whereas some public TCRs were present in many individuals. A later genetic analysis associated a missense DCLRE1C variant with V-gene and J-gene trimming of TCR beta chains, and an independent cohort replicated the association. A later analysis found that most CMV-associated TCR beta chains appeared HLA-restricted, with HLA associations seemingly driven largely by CMV exposure. Linkage disequilibrium might explain the correlated functional status among segregating V segments, but an unknown experimental factor could not be ruled out. A later analysis found that HLA-associated TCR beta chains were more clonally expanded and had lower generation probabilities than equally common non-associated chains. Three of the identified cytomegalovirus-associated TCR beta chains were confirmed in vitro to be specific for cytomegalovirus antigens.

From cysteine to phenylalanine, the CDR3 is 13 amino acids long. Only the CDR3 region is kept as DNA, spanning 39 bases read in frame from base 1. The germline V gene yields LGHNA for CDR1 and YSLEER for CDR2. V is pared back by 0 bases and J by 4 bases, with 7 bases lying between the germline termini. The count of this clone is one. Its cognate antigen has yet to be identified. No quality values exist for individual bases; no much larger clone is one base distant. The cohort comprised 710 or so healthy bone marrow donors. At the time of sampling, all cohort members were nominally healthy, though unrecorded immune exposures were likely present. The donor tested CMV seronegative and was one of the 352 seronegative cohort members. Each donor provided a peripheral blood sample, and peripheral blood mononuclear cells were used for TCR beta sequencing. The Qiagen DNeasy Blood Extraction Kit was used to extract genomic DNA from the blood cell samples.

Libraries were made using the immunoSEQ multiplex PCR assay. For the multiplex PCR, a mixture combining 60 forward primers for TCR Vbeta segments and 13 reverse primers for TCR Jbeta segments was used. The CDR3 region of rearranged TCR beta genes was amplified from genomic DNA with a multiplex PCR assay. The Illumina HiSeq System was used to sequence the amplified TCR beta libraries as 87-base-pair reads. Regarding the original processing steps: A later analysis counted approximately 84 million unique TCR beta chains across the 650 to 700 repertoires, and around 9.9 million of these chains were shared by at least two donors. To remove PCR and sequencing errors, raw reads were error-corrected and collapsed into unique sequences using a nearest-neighbor algorithm that merged closely related sequences. V, D and J gene segments were assigned by aligning CDR3 sequences to IMGT reference sequences. Each retained sequence needed at least a six-nucleotide match to both a V gene segment and a J gene segment. Rearrangements were called productive when the CDR3 lacked stop codons and stayed in frame with V and J; all others were non-productive. CDR3 was defined according to IMGT convention as the region running from the second conserved V-encoded cysteine to the conserved J-encoded phenylalanine. In an earlier analysis of roughly 610 of the donors, sequences lacking an unambiguous match to a single V gene segment were excluded. In an earlier analysis of some 590 of the donors, a V segment was called functional when productive rearrangements were above 56.7%, and segregating when the standard deviation between donors exceeded 5%. A statistical classification framework was built to diagnose cytomegalovirus status from the catalog of TCR beta chain sequences. A later analysis assigned V and J genes by comparing TCR nucleotide sequences with IMGT/GENE-DB human TR gene sequences. A later analysis assigned CDR3 sequences and most-parsimonious VDJ recombination scenarios with the TCRdist pipeline. In a later analysis, each TCR beta chain was defined by its CDR3 amino acid sequence together with its V-gene family, and reads without a unique V-gene family were excluded. As a way to deal with suspected cross-contamination and a sequencing artifact, a later analysis dropped nearly 600 nucleotide sequences that were highly shared and had low generation probability. In a later analysis, a clonal expansion index was calculated for each public chain from normalized within-repertoire ranks of inferred template counts. In a later analysis, generation probabilities were computed using a VDJ recombination model fitted to out-of-frame rearrangements, and the results were checked against IGoR. Hypergeometric tests were used in a later analysis to score TCR-TCR, TCR-HLA and TCR-CMV co-occurrence, with a repertoire-size bias correction applied to the TCR pairs. In a later analysis, false discovery rates were estimated by permuting HLA or CMV assignments 20 times. In a later analysis, co-occurring TCRs were grouped using DBSCAN, with TCRdist sequence similarity added in when clustering inside HLA-allele-positive subsets. For co-occurrence clustering, repertoires with fewer than 30,000 or more than 120,000 public chains were excluded, along with a handful of repertoires with anomalous nucleotide sharing. TCRdb obtained this table from immuneACCESS and retained in-frame rearrangements with V and J assigned. These tables miss some clones; where compared with another copy, unresolved V genes account for less than half of the shortfall, and the remainder is unexplained. V, J and clone size reflect that table, while D and trimming were determined from the DNA. The sample profile shows some 150,000 clones; approximately 84% of them were found once. The top ten clonotypes cover more than 1.5% of the sample.

Sequencing was performed on PBMCs. The rearranged segments are TRBV4-3 and TRBJ2-7, and perhaps TRBD2 as D gene, on 5 matching bases. This TCR was sampled from a woman aged 40 to 50 in good health and CMV-seronegative. The DNA sequence is TGCGCCAGCAGCCAAGAGAGGGATTACGAGCAGTACTTC. This codes for CASSQERDYEQYF.